These T cell receptor beta chains were read from a single sample in a study of blood T cell repertoires in COVID-19. Libraries were prepared by immunoSEQ multiplex PCR; TCRdb keeps only in-frame clonotypes and omits some of them. The sample shows fewer than 300,000 clones, approximately 89% of them seen only once. The specimen sequenced was peripheral blood. Receptors were obtained from a woman aged 30 to 39 with COVID-19, enrolled during active disease. Both conserved end residues are part of each CDR3. A D gene is named only where the DNA matches it firmly. Only some rows state a clone size, as once, few, many or a class for expanded clones.

clone size	V gene	D gene	J gene	CDR3 length	CDR3 DNA	CDR3 protein
few	TRBV25-1	TRBD2	TRBJ2-7	14	TGTGCCAGCAGTGCTTTTAGCGGGAGGAACGAGCAGTACTTC	CASSAFSGRNEQYF
-	TRBV25-1	-	TRBJ1-6	16	TGTGCCAGCCGAGCAAGGGCAACAGGGTCGAATTCACCCCTCCACTTT	CASRARATGSNSPLHF
-	TRBV12-5	TRBD1	TRBJ1-2	17	TGTGCTAGTGGTTTGACTACAGGGGGCAGGCTGGCCTATGGCTACACCTTC	CASGLTTGGRLAYGYTF
-	TRBV28	-	TRBJ2-7	13	TGTGCCAGCAGGGGGGCAGCACTCTACGAGCAGTACTTC	CASRGAALYEQYF
-	TRBV25-1	TRBD1	TRBJ2-7	15	TGTGCCAGCAGTGAAGAGGGGACAGGGGCTTACGAGCAGTACTTC	CASSEEGTGAYEQYF
-	TRBV27	-	TRBJ2-1	14	TGTGCCAGCAGTGAACGGGACTTGAATAATGAGCAGTTCTTC	CASSERDLNNEQFF
-	TRBV2	TRBD1	TRBJ2-7	14	TGTGCCAGCAGTGGAACAGGGGGCCTTAGGGGGCAGTACTTC	CASSGTGGLRGQYF
once	TRBV28	-	TRBJ2-7	15	TGTGCCAGCAGCTCCAGGGGACATTTCGCCTACGAGCAGTACTTC	CASSSRGHFAYEQYF
-	TRBV9	TRBD1	TRBJ1-1	17	TGTGCCAGCAGCGTAGCTGTAGGGGGCGCAGGGAACACTGAAGCTTTCTTT	CASSVAVGGAGNTEAFF
-	TRBV27	TRBD2	TRBJ2-1	16	TGTGCCAGCAGTTTGACCGGGACTAGCAGATACAATGAGCAGTTCTTC	CASSLTGTSRYNEQFF
-	TRBV10-2	TRBD1	TRBJ1-1	12	TGCGCCAGCGGTGGACAGGTGACTGAAGCTTTCTTT	CASGGQVTEAFF
-	TRBV10-3	-	TRBJ2-7	14	TGTGCCATCAGTGAGTCCCAGGGAACCTACGAGCAGTACTTC	CAISESQGTYEQYF
-	TRBV5-1	TRBD1	TRBJ1-1	16	TGCGCCAGCAGCTACGAGGGGGCAGGGATGAACACTGAAGCTTTCTTT	CASSYEGAGMNTEAFF
-	TRBV28	TRBD1	TRBJ1-4	15	TGTGCCAGCAGTTCCCCGGGACAGGGGGGCGAAAAACTGTTTTTT	CASSSPGQGGEKLFF
-	TRBV18	TRBD1	TRBJ1-1	14	TGTGCCAGCTCACTACGGACAGGCGACACTGAAGCTTTCTTT	CASSLRTGDTEAFF
-	TRBV6-4	-	TRBJ2-3	14	TGTGCCAGCAGTGACACAGGGAGCACAGATACGCAGTATTTT	CASSDTGSTDTQYF
-	TRBV7-9	-	TRBJ2-2	12	TGTGCCAGCAGCTTAGCCTCCGGGGAGCTGTTTTTT	CASSLASGELFF
-	TRBV6-2/TRBV6-3	-	TRBJ1-6	14	TGTGCCAGCAGTTTAGGGGCAGGGTTCTCACCCCTCCACTTT	CASSLGAGFSPLHF
-	TRBV10-1	TRBD2	TRBJ2-7	19	TGCGCCAGCAGTGAGTCGAAAAGGGGGCCTAGCGGGAGGGCCTACGAGCAGTACTTC	CASSESKRGPSGRAYEQYF
-	TRBV29-1	TRBD1	TRBJ2-7	15	TGCAGCGTCGAGGGATCCCGGGACAGTCCCTACGAGCAGTACTTC	CSVEGSRDSPYEQYF
-	TRBV13	-	TRBJ2-1	13	TGTGCCAGCAGCTTAGGGAAGCGATCAGAGCAGTTCTTC	CASSLGKRSEQFF
-	TRBV24-1	-	TRBJ1-2	14	TGTGCCACCAGTGACAACGGACAGACCTATGGCTACACCTTC	CATSDNGQTYGYTF
-	TRBV7-6	-	TRBJ1-2	15	TGTGCCAGCAGCTTGGACAGATCGCCGGTCTATGGCTACACCTTC	CASSLDRSPVYGYTF
-	TRBV6-5	TRBD2	TRBJ2-7	15	TGTGCCAGCAGCTCACTAGCGGGGCTATCCTACGAGCAGTACTTC	CASSSLAGLSYEQYF
once	TRBV18	-	TRBJ1-1	11	TGTGCCAGCTCATCGAGCACTGAAGCTTTCTTT	CASSSSTEAFF
few	TRBV7-2	-	TRBJ2-1	17	TGTGCCAGCAGCCTACCCCGAGACGGGAGCTCCTACAATGAGCAGTTCTTC	CASSLPRDGSSYNEQFF
-	TRBV28	TRBD1	TRBJ2-7	15	TGTGCCAGCAGTTCTCAAAGGGACAGCACCTACGAGCAGTACTTC	CASSSQRDSTYEQYF
-	TRBV5-8	-	TRBJ1-5	14	TGTGCCAGCAGCTCCCGACTAGGGGCTCAGCCCCAGCATTTT	CASSSRLGAQPQHF
few	TRBV19	-	TRBJ1-1	14	TGTGCCAGTAGTATGGGGCAGTTGAACACTGAAGCTTTCTTT	CASSMGQLNTEAFF